One sample yielded the 3 T cell receptor beta chains listed below, sequenced in a study of shared clonotypes between healthy human individuals. Some clones are missing from TCRdb's copy, which holds only in-frame ones; the method was immunoSEQ multiplex PCR. Of about 480,000 clones listed, about four fifths are singletons. Specimen: PBMCs. The receptors here all came from a woman between 35 and 50 years old in good health. Some clones in this sample may be carry-over from other donors' samples.

This chain uses TRBV28 with TRBJ1-2, with TRBD1 as a possible D gene (5 bases). Trimming left V 5 bases short and J 3 bases short, with 19 bases between. CDR3 length: 16 amino acids. Per the germline V gene, CDR1 is MDHEN and CDR2 is SYDVKM. The CDR3 protein is CASSPLGGGGDYGYTF. DNA of the CDR3: TGTGCCAGCAGTCCTCTCGGAGGTGGAGGGGACTATGGCTACACCTTC.

The J gene is TRBJ1-5, the V gene TRBV7-2, with 7 bases fitting TRBD1. Germline V gene sequence: CDR1 SGHTA, CDR2 FQGNSA. The CDR3 spans 15 residues. After removal of 3 bases from V and 2 bases from J, the junction contained 4 bases not matched to a gene. Here the CDR3 reads CASSFDRDGNQPQHF. DNA of the CDR3: TGTGCCAGCAGCTTTGACAGGGATGGCAATCAGCCCCAGCATTTT.

The V call is TRBV30, the J call TRBJ1-6; D possibly corresponds to TRBD1 (6 bases). V lost 8 bases to trimming and J lost 5 bases, with 19 bases between them. This CDR3 is built from 15 residues. Germline V CDR1 and CDR2: GTSNPN, SVGIG (reference sequence). CDR3 in amino acids: CAGLPSRGHNSPLHF. The CDR3 nucleotides are TGTGCCGGACTACCTTCGCGGGGGCATAATTCACCCCTCCACTTT.